These 10 T cell receptor beta chains share one sample of origin, sequenced in a study of blood T cell repertoires in COVID-19. The table came from immunoSEQ multiplex PCR; TCRdb's copy has only in-frame clones and leaves some out. The table has 150,000 to 180,000 clones, about 80% seen once; the top ten hold approximately 30%. The sample taken for sequencing was peripheral blood. Source of these receptors: a woman in her sixties with acute or convalescent COVID-19.

V usage is TRBV7-9 and J usage is TRBJ1-1, with 7 positions matching TRBD1. Germline V gene lookup returns CDR1 SEHNR and CDR2 FQNEAQ (reference sequence). The junction had 5 bases not matched to a gene; V was cut back by 2 bases and J by 5 bases. This CDR3 contains 14 residues. This CDR3 reads CASSLQGGPTEAFF. DNA for the CDR3: TGTGCCAGCAGCTTACAGGGGGGACCTACTGAAGCTTTCTTT.

This clone came up once. CDR3 residues: CASSPIQGATDTQYF. CDR3 in DNA: TGTGCCAGCTCACCGATACAGGGGGCCACAGATACGCAGTATTTT. The rearrangement uses TRBV18 and TRBJ2-3; 9 nucleotides match TRBD1. CDR3 length equals 15 residues. In germline, CDR1 is KGHSH, CDR2 LQKENI. J was trimmed by 2 bases and V by 3 bases; bases with no gene match: 3.

The J gene is TRBJ1-1, the V gene TRBV5-1; 7 bases align to TRBD1. V trimming: 0 bases; J trimming: 9 bases; junction bases outside the gene matches: 8. The CDR3 is 14 residues long. Germline CDR1 is SGHRS and CDR2 is YFSETQ. Written as DNA, the CDR3 is TGCGCCAGCAGCTTGGAAGGGGGCCTCGGACAAGCTTTCTTT. Translation: CASSLEGGLGQAFF.

This clone appeared a few times. The chain combines TRBV2 with TRBJ1-5, with 8 bases that match TRBD1. This CDR3 region has 14 residues. V was clipped by 6 bases and J by 15 bases; unmatched bases: 16. Germline values: CDR1 SNHLY, CDR2 FYNNEI. CDR3 sequence reads: CASSGGWGQADAHF. In nucleotides, the CDR3 is TGTGCCAGCAGCGGGGGGTGGGGACAGGCGGACGCGCATTTT.

A few counts support this clone. This clone may be a read error of a much larger clone one base away. J is TRBJ1-2 and V is TRBV7-9; maybe TRBD1 (6 bases). V gave up 3 bases and J gave up 2 bases, with 7 bases separating them. Germline loops: CDR1 SEHNR, CDR2 FQNEAQ (reference sequence). This CDR3 region has 13 residues. The CDR3 nucleotides are TGTGCCAGCAGCTTCACAGGGAACTATGGCTACACCTTC. It is translated as CASSFTGNYGYTF.

The chain uses TRBV19 and TRBJ1-4; D not certain. CDR1 and CDR2 from the germline V gene are LNHDA and SQIVND (reference sequence). V was shortened by 1 base and J by 2 bases, with 8 bases between the two germline ends. The CDR3 extends over 15 amino acids. CDR3 protein: CASSIGTYTNEKLFF. CDR3 nucleotides: TGTGCCAGTAGTATAGGCACCTATACTAATGAAAAACTGTTTTTT. Variable domain in full (rest from reference TRBV19 and TRBJ1-4): DGGITQSPKYLFRKEGQNVTLSCEQNLNHDAMYWYRQDPGQGLRLIYYSQIVNDFQKGDIAEGYSVSREKKESFPLTVTSAQKNPTAFYLCASSIGTYTNEKLFFGSGTQLSVL.

With regard to this clone: The sample carries other DNA sequences with the same CDR3. The chain has TRBV12-3 or TRBV12-4 and TRBJ1-2, with D hard to call. V was trimmed by 4 bases and J by 5 bases, leaving 5 bases between them. CDR3 size: 11 residues. The CDR3 sequence is CASSSRYGYTF. CDR3 nucleotides: TGTGCCAGCAGTTCGAGATATGGCTACACCTTC.

This rearrangement joins TRBV6-6 to TRBJ2-6; D is possibly TRBD2 (5 bases). The CDR3 spans 13 residues. Trimming cost V 8 bases and J 8 bases, with 13 bases left between them. In germline, CDR1 is MNHNY, CDR2 SVGAGI (reference sequence). The CDR3 protein is CASGSSGTNVLTF. The CDR3 DNA reads TGTGCCAGCGGATCCTCGGGGACCAACGTCCTGACTTTC.

The gene calls are TRBV2 and TRBJ1-1; 8 positions agree with TRBD1. Per germline, CDR1 SNHLY and CDR2 FYNNEI. The CDR3 is 14 amino acids. Germline trimming cut 6 bases from V and 5 bases from J; bases unmatched to any gene: 8. The CDR3 spells CASRVRQGLTEAFF. For the CDR3, the DNA is TGTGCCAGCAGGGTCCGACAGGGGTTGACTGAAGCTTTCTTT.

CDR3 nucleotide sequence: TGTGCCAGCAGTTACAGATCAGGGGATAGTAATCAGCCCCAGCATTTT. As protein: CASSYRSGDSNQPQHF. V usage is TRBV6-5 and J usage is TRBJ1-5; D might be TRBD1 (6 bases). CDR1 and CDR2 from the germline V gene are MNHEY and SVGAGI. V lost 2 bases to trimming and J lost 4 bases, with 15 bases between them. The CDR3 has 16 amino acids.